This entry lists 32 T cell receptor beta chains sequenced from one sample in a study of glioma-infiltrating T cells after dendritic cell vaccination. Repertoires were generated with immunoSEQ multiplex PCR, while TCRdb's copy carries only in-frame clones and drops some. The table includes over 90,000 clones, over 75% detected once. Sequenced material: blood, taken before dendritic cell vaccination. The receptors here all came from a human donor with glioblastoma.

This chain links TRBV29-1 with TRBJ2-3, with TRBD2 as a possible D gene (5 bases). This CDR3 contains 12 residues. Per the germline V gene, CDR1 is SQVTM and CDR2 is ANQGSEA. The V end was cut by 3 bases, the J end by 7 bases, with 11 bases between. The CDR3 coding sequence is TGCAGCGTTGACGAAAGCGGAAATACGCAGTATTTT. Protein product: CSVDESGNTQYF.

This rearrangement joins TRBV25-1 to TRBJ1-1; 8 bases align to TRBD1. V trimming: 4 bases; J trimming: 4 bases; junction bases outside the gene matches: 5. The CDR3 runs 14 residues. The germline V gene encodes CDR1 MGHDK and CDR2 SYGVNS. This CDR3 reads CASSARGPGTEAFF. CDR3 in DNA: TGTGCCAGCAGTGCCAGGGGGCCTGGCACTGAAGCTTTCTTT.

This clone turned up a few times. J is TRBJ2-7 and V is TRBV5-4, with TRBD2 as a possible D gene (6 bases). From germline, CDR1 is SGHNT and CDR2 YYREEE (reference sequence). CDR3 length: 15 residues. With 4 bases removed from V and 4 bases from J, the gap between germline ends came to 18 bases. CDR3 DNA: TGTGCCAGCAGCCGGGATGGGGGGAAAGATTACGAGCAGTACTTC. This gives the protein CASSRDGGKDYEQYF. The full variable domain, in which reference TRBV5-4 and TRBJ2-7 provide the parts outside the CDR3, is ETGVTQSPTHLIKTRGQQVTLRCSSQSGHNTVSWYQQALGQGPQFIFQYYREEENGRGNFPPRFSGLQFPNYSSELNVNALELDDSALYLCASSRDGGKDYEQYFGPGTRLTVT.

This chain links TRBV5-1 with TRBJ2-6, with 8 bases lining up with TRBD1. The J segment lost 0 bases and the V segment lost 4 bases, leaving 3 bases of the junction unmatched. The germline V gene encodes CDR1 SGHRS and CDR2 YFSETQ. CDR3 size: 16 residues. The CDR3 loop reads CASSGTGTSGANVLTF. The CDR3 nucleotides are TGCGCCAGCAGCGGGACAGGTACCTCTGGGGCCAACGTCCTGACTTTC.

The chain has TRBV5-1 and TRBJ1-1; no clear D. The germline V gene encodes CDR1 SGHRS and CDR2 YFSETQ. This CDR3 has 14 residues. Trimming removed 4 bases at V and 1 base at J, with 11 bases between. CDR3 nucleotide sequence: TGCGCCAGCAGCCTGCGTTCTGAGAACACTGAAGCTTTCTTT. Translating gives CASSLRSENTEAFF.

The CDR3 loop reads CASSIGTGDTDTQYF. The CDR3 DNA follows: TGTGCCAGTAGTATAGGGACAGGGGACACAGATACGCAGTATTTT. This chain uses TRBV19 with TRBJ2-3, with TRBD1 identical over 9 bases. The CDR3 has 15 amino acids. Per the germline V gene, CDR1 is LNHDA and CDR2 is SQIVND (reference sequence). V dropped 1 base and J dropped 2; count of bases not matched to a gene: 1.

J is TRBJ2-2 and V is TRBV9; TRBD2 matches at 12 bases. J gave up 6 bases and V 1 base, and 4 bases lay outside the gene matches. In germline, CDR1 is SGDLS, CDR2 YYNGEE. This CDR3 has 16 residues. The CDR3 DNA reads TGTGCCAGCAGCGTAATGACTAGCGGGAGTGCCGGGGAGCTGTTTTTT. Amino acid sequence: CASSVMTSGSAGELFF.

The chain recombines TRBV5-1 with TRBJ2-1, with 7 bases identical to TRBD1. V lost 0 bases, J lost 8 bases, and 5 bases stayed unmatched. This CDR3 spans 14 amino acids. The germline V gene has CDR1 SGHRS and CDR2 YFSETQ. CDR3 bases: TGCGCCAGCAGCTTGGGACAGGGCGGGCATGAGCAGTTCTTC. This sequence encodes CASSLGQGGHEQFF.

The J gene is TRBJ2-5, the V gene TRBV19; a weak D match, TRBD2 (5 bases). This CDR3 has 14 amino acids. The V and J ends lost 2 bases and 5 bases respectively, with 12 bases between them. The V gene's germline CDR1 is LNHDA and CDR2 SQIVND (reference sequence). CDR3 coding DNA: TGTGCCAGTAGTATAATTGGAGGTCTCGAGACCCAGTACTTC. This translates into CASSIIGGLETQYF. Combining the CDR3 with reference TRBV19 and TRBJ2-5 gives the whole variable domain DGGITQSPKYLFRKEGQNVTLSCEQNLNHDAMYWYRQDPGQGLRLIYYSQIVNDFQKGDIAEGYSVSREKKESFPLTVTSAQKNPTAFYLCASSIIGGLETQYFGPGTRLLVL.

The V and J genes are TRBV10-3 and TRBJ1-2; possible D gene TRBD1, 5 bases. The V end was cut by 11 bases, the J end by 8 bases, with 30 bases between. Germline loops: CDR1 ENHRY, CDR2 SYGVKD. CDR3 size: 16 residues. CDR3 sequence: CAVGDPGTANYEGYTF. The CDR3 region has the DNA TGTGCCGTCGGGGATCCTGGGACTGCTAACTATGAGGGCTACACCTTC.

V usage is TRBV28 and J usage is TRBJ2-1; 9 bases agree with TRBD2. Germline lookup yields CDR1 MDHEN and CDR2 SYDVKM. This CDR3 region has 14 residues. Trimming at V came to 1 base and at J to 13 bases, leaving 8 bases not matched to a gene. The CDR3: CASSLLGLAGRQFF. CDR3 bases: TGTGCCAGCAGTTTATTAGGCCTAGCGGGAAGACAGTTCTTC.

J is TRBJ2-2 and V is TRBV9; 8 nucleotides match TRBD1. Trimming cost V 0 bases and J 1 base; bases outside gene matches: 2. This CDR3 has 16 residues. The germline gives CDR1 SGDLS, CDR2 YYNGEE. CDR3 in amino acids: CASSVAGTGNTGELFF. The CDR3 bases are TGTGCCAGCAGCGTAGCCGGGACAGGGAACACCGGGGAGCTGTTTTTT.

The chain employs TRBV7-2 and TRBJ2-1; possible D gene TRBD2, 6 bases. Trimming took off 1 base at V and 8 bases at J, with 12 bases between the two ends. The V gene's germline CDR1 is SGHTA and CDR2 FQGNSA. This CDR3 comprises 14 residues. The CDR3 loop is CASSLVTGGDEQFF. The CDR3 bases are TGTGCCAGCAGCTTAGTTACGGGCGGGGATGAGCAGTTCTTC.

The chain couples TRBV4-3 to TRBJ2-7; 8 bases are shared with TRBD2. V lost 0 bases, J lost 7 bases, and 14 bases stayed unmatched. Germline V lookup: CDR1 LGHNA, CDR2 YSLEER. This CDR3 is built from 17 residues. The CDR3 coding sequence is TGCGCCAGCAGCCAAGAAAGGGTGAGAGCGGGAGAACATGAGCAGTACTTC. Its protein is CASSQERVRAGEHEQYF.

This clone showed up just once. The chain couples TRBV7-3 to TRBJ2-1; 8 bases are shared with TRBD1. Germline-derived CDR1 and CDR2 are SGHTA and FQGTGA. After removal of 4 bases from V and 0 bases from J, the junction contained 2 bases not matched to a gene. The CDR3 extends over 15 amino acids. The CDR3 DNA sequence: TGTGCCAGCAGCTCGGGGACAGGCTCCTACAATGAGCAGTTCTTC. Residues: CASSSGTGSYNEQFF.

This chain links TRBV5-4 with TRBJ1-5; D may be TRBD1 (5 bases). The germline V gene encodes CDR1 SGHNT and CDR2 YYREEE (reference sequence). The CDR3 runs to 14 residues. Trimming took off 3 bases at V and 4 bases at J, with 11 bases between the two ends. CDR3 in DNA: TGTGCCAGCAGCTGGGGAGGGGTAAATCAGCCCCAGCATTTT. Translated: CASSWGGVNQPQHF.

V and J are TRBV11-2 and TRBJ1-2; D gene uncertain. The CDR3 has 12 amino acids. Trimming left V 1 base short and J 8 bases short, with 8 bases between. The germline V gene has CDR1 SGHAT and CDR2 FQNNGV. The CDR3: CASSLVGSGYTF. The CDR3 region has the DNA TGTGCCAGCAGCTTAGTAGGGAGCGGCTACACCTTC.

The chain is built from TRBV19 and TRBJ1-2, with a weak D call TRBD1 (5 bases). The CDR3 sequence is 15 residues long. Germline CDR1 reads LNHDA; CDR2 reads SQIVND (reference sequence). V gave up 3 bases and J gave up 7 bases, with 18 bases separating them. The CDR3 nucleotides are TGTGCCAGTAGTATTATCGCAGGGAAGATTGGTGGCTACACCTTC. The encoded protein is CASSIIAGKIGGYTF.

The chain recombines TRBV9 with TRBJ1-2; 8 nucleotides line up with TRBD1. Looked up from germline, CDR1 is SGDLS and CDR2 is YYNGEE. The junction had 11 bases not matched to a gene; V was cut back by 5 bases and J by 8 bases. The CDR3 is 14 residues long. The DNA of the CDR3 is TGTGCCAGCAGTCGGGACAGGAGAGAGTTGGGCTACACCTTC. This translates into CASSRDRRELGYTF. Filled out from reference TRBV9 and TRBJ1-2, the complete variable domain reads DSGVTQTPKHLITATGQRVTLRCSPRSGDLSVYWYQQSLDQGLQFLIQYYNGEERAKGNILERFSAQQFPDLHSELNLSSLELGDSALYFCASSRDRRELGYTFGSGTRLTVV.

This clone was recorded only once. V is TRBV5-1 and J is TRBJ2-2; no clear D. V was shortened by 2 bases and J by 3 bases, with 8 bases between the two germline ends. The CDR3 is made up of 14 amino acids. Germline V gene sequence: CDR1 SGHRS, CDR2 YFSETQ. Written as DNA, the CDR3 is TGCGCCAGCAGCTTTCTGACTGACACCGGGGAGCTGTTTTTT. Its translation: CASSFLTDTGELFF.

V gene TRBV5-1 combines with J gene TRBJ2-1; the match to TRBD2 covers 11 bases. V lost 0 bases, J lost 0 bases, and 8 bases stayed unmatched. This CDR3 is 19 amino acids long. Germline CDR1 reads SGHRS; CDR2 reads YFSETQ. CDR3 sequence: CASSLVVAGGGSSYNEQFF. DNA for the CDR3: TGCGCCAGCAGCTTGGTCGTAGCGGGGGGGGGAAGCTCCTACAATGAGCAGTTCTTC. Full variable domain (rest looked up from reference TRBV5-1 and TRBJ2-1): KAGVTQTPRYLIKTRGQQVTLSCSPISGHRSVSWYQQTPGQGLQFLFEYFSETQRNKGNFPGRFSGRQFSNSRSEMNVSTLELGDSALYLCASSLVVAGGGSSYNEQFFGPGTRLTVL.

V is TRBV7-2 and J is TRBJ2-7, with 7 bases aligning to TRBD2. This CDR3 contains 15 residues. Germline V gene lookup returns CDR1 SGHTA and CDR2 FQGNSA. Trimming removed 5 bases from V and 2 bases from J; junction bases left unmatched: 9. CDR3 bases: TGTGCCAGCAGCCCCAGGAGCGGGACTCCCTACGAGCAGTACTTC. It is translated as CASSPRSGTPYEQYF.

This clone was counted between two and nine times. The V call is TRBV6-6, the J call TRBJ1-3; D not certain. This CDR3 is built from 15 residues. Trimming removed 0 bases from V and 0 bases from J, with 6 bases in between. In germline, CDR1 is MNHNY, CDR2 SVGAGI (reference sequence). The CDR3 region is CASSYSGSSGNTIYF. The CDR3 DNA sequence: TGTGCCAGCAGTTACTCAGGGAGCTCTGGAAACACCATATATTTT.

This CDR3 is CSVAQLNIQYF. CDR3 DNA: TGCAGCGTTGCACAGTTAAACATTCAGTACTTC. The chain recombines TRBV29-1 with TRBJ2-4; D call uncertain. CDR3 length equals 11 residues. CDR1 is SQVTM and CDR2 is ANQGSEA in the germline V gene. The V gene lost 4 bases and the J gene lost 6 bases, with 7 bases spanning the gap.

Concerning this clone: This sample also contains other DNA sequences that code for the same CDR3. The rearrangement joins TRBV7-2 to TRBJ1-2; D is possibly TRBD1 (6 bases). This CDR3 has 15 amino acids. Trimming removed 1 base at V and 8 bases at J, with 17 bases between. Germline V gene lookup returns CDR1 SGHTA and CDR2 FQGNSA. The CDR3 loop is CASSLGTGGARGYTF. The CDR3 nucleotides are TGTGCCAGCAGCTTAGGGACGGGGGGGGCTCGAGGCTACACCTTC. Full variable domain (rest looked up from reference TRBV7-2 and TRBJ1-2): GAGVSQSPSNKVTEKGKDVELRCDPISGHTALYWYRQSLGQGLEFLIYFQGNSAPDKSGLPSDRFSAERTGGSVSTLTIQRTQQEDSAVYLCASSLGTGGARGYTFGSGTRLTVV.

V is TRBV5-4 and J is TRBJ1-1; D is ambiguous. The germline gives CDR1 SGHNT, CDR2 YYREEE (reference sequence). The CDR3 totals 13 residues. Trimming stripped 0 bases from V and 7 bases from J, with 10 bases between. CDR3 sequence: CASSLEGGIEAFF. For the CDR3, the DNA is TGTGCCAGCAGCTTGGAAGGCGGGATTGAAGCTTTCTTT.

The chain joins TRBV9 to TRBJ2-7; 12 bases are shared with TRBD1. The V and J ends lost 5 bases and 3 bases, in that order; junction bases with no gene match: 12. The germline CDR1 and CDR2 sequences are SGDLS and YYNGEE. The CDR3 consists of 17 residues. CDR3 sequence: CASSAGQGAPVHYEQYF. The CDR3 nucleotides read TGTGCCAGCAGTGCGGGACAGGGGGCTCCAGTCCACTACGAGCAGTACTTC.

Only a few counts were recorded for this clone. The chain carries TRBV5-1 and TRBJ2-3; a possible D gene is TRBD1 (7 bases). This CDR3 is 15 amino acids long. Germline loops: CDR1 SGHRS, CDR2 YFSETQ. V was cut by 1 base and J by 5 bases, with 14 bases left in between. The CDR3 region has the DNA TGCGCCAGCAGCTTGCAGGGGGGAGTGATAGATACGCAGTATTTT. Amino acids: CASSLQGGVIDTQYF. The entire variable domain, with the rest obtained from reference TRBV5-1 and TRBJ2-3, is as follows: KAGVTQTPRYLIKTRGQQVTLSCSPISGHRSVSWYQQTPGQGLQFLFEYFSETQRNKGNFPGRFSGRQFSNSRSEMNVSTLELGDSALYLCASSLQGGVIDTQYFGPGTRLTVL.

This clone was seen a handful of times. This chain joins TRBV9 and TRBJ2-7; TRBD2 matches 9 bases. Germline V lookup: CDR1 SGDLS, CDR2 YYNGEE. The CDR3 covers 14 residues. V lost 1 base to trimming and J lost 3 bases; unmatched junction nucleotides: 2. The CDR3 here is CASSVRREGYEQYF. Written as DNA, the CDR3 is TGTGCCAGCAGCGTACGGCGGGAGGGCTACGAGCAGTACTTC.

The CDR3 nucleotides are TGTGCCAGTAGTAGTGGGACAGGGTATAGCAATCAGCCCCAGCATTTT. As protein: CASSSGTGYSNQPQHF. The chain couples TRBV19 to TRBJ1-5, with 9 bases identical to TRBD1. The V segment lost 4 bases and the J segment 0 bases; nucleotides outside the gene matches: 4. Germline CDR1 and CDR2: LNHDA and SQIVND (reference sequence). The length of the CDR3 is 16 residues.

The V and J genes are TRBV5-1 and TRBJ1-1; 7 nucleotides agree with TRBD1. Germline V gene data show CDR1 as SGHRS and CDR2 as YFSETQ. The junction had 9 bases not matched to a gene; V was cut back by 4 bases and J by 6 bases. The CDR3 is 14 amino acids. The CDR3 reads CASSRGQTNPEAFF. The CDR3 DNA reads TGCGCCAGCAGCCGGGGACAGACCAACCCTGAAGCTTTCTTT.

V and J are TRBV6-1 and TRBJ1-4; 7 bases are a match to TRBD1. Trimming at V came to 8 bases and at J to 3 bases, leaving 6 bases not matched to a gene. The length of the CDR3 is 14 residues. Germline V gives CDR1 MNHNS, CDR2 SASEGT. The CDR3 nucleotides are TGTGCCAGCCAGGGGGACAGTTCTAATGAAAAACTGTTTTTT. This encodes CASQGDSSNEKLFF.